Presented here are 13 T cell receptor beta chains from one specimen sequenced in a study of T-cell memory formation after mild COVID-19 (dated by TCRdb to the early 2020s). Library prep was done by 5' RACE. Sequencer: Illumina NovaSeq 6000. Using fastp trimming at Q25 and MiXCR clonotype assembly, TCRdb reanalyzed the public sequencing data and kept in-frame beta chains. Identical CDR3 protein sequences are pooled into one entry, listed with their most common genes and DNA. The table for this sample lists roughly 130,000 distinct CDR3 sequences; approximately 15% of them were counted only once. The ten largest account for around 4.8% of the sample. Material: PBMCs or a T cell subset sorted from them (not recorded which). The receptors were sampled from a man younger than 30 who had mild COVID-19 (a few samples of this study predate the infection). The sample titles of this study are shuffled in the database, so cell type and time point are left out; the donor was told from shared clones.

This clonotype was found many times. The chain joins TRBV5-1 to TRBJ1-1; D gene unclear. The CDR3 runs 13 residues. The germline V and J ends were trimmed by 4 bases and 1 base, with 8 bases remaining between them. CDR1 and CDR2 (germline): SGHRS, YFSETQ. The CDR3 coding sequence is TGCGCCAGCAGCCTCCTAGGGAACACTGAAGCTTTCTTT. Residues: CASSLLGNTEAFF.

The chain uses TRBV25-1 and TRBJ1-6, with D possibly TRBD1 on 6 matching bases. The CDR3 has 13 amino acids. Trimming removed 8 bases at V and 4 bases at J, with 9 bases between. CDR1 and CDR2 (germline): MGHDK, SYGVNS. The CDR3 sequence is CASRGQYNSPLHF. CDR3 nucleotides: TGTGCCAGCCGGGGGCAGTATAATTCACCCCTCCACTTT.

The table lists this clonotype with a few counts. This chain uses TRBV20-1 with TRBJ2-1, with TRBD2 identical over 11 bases. Germline V lookup: CDR1 DFQATT, CDR2 SNEGSKA (reference sequence). Trimming took 2 bases from V and 7 from J; bases not matched to a gene: 4. This CDR3 region has 14 residues. Here the CDR3 reads CSARLAGGRNEQFF. CDR3 bases: TGCAGTGCTAGATTAGCGGGGGGGCGGAATGAGCAGTTCTTC.

This chain links TRBV20-1 with TRBJ2-4; tentatively, D is TRBD1 or TRBD2 (5 bases each). Per the germline V gene, CDR1 is DFQATT and CDR2 is SNEGSKA (reference sequence). The CDR3 is made up of 12 amino acids. CDR3 sequence: CVGEGAKNIQYF. DNA of the CDR3: TGCGTGGGGGAAGGAGCCAAAAACATTCAGTACTTC.

The rearrangement joins TRBV20-1 to TRBJ2-7, with D hard to call. CDR1 DFQATT and CDR2 SNEGSKA come from the germline V gene (reference sequence). The length of the CDR3 is 11 residues. V was shortened by 3 bases and J by 1 base, with 4 bases between the two germline ends. The CDR3 here is CSASWSYEQYV. The CDR3 DNA reads as TGCAGTGCTAGCTGGTCCTACGAGCAGTACGTC.

The chain links TRBV18 to TRBJ2-1; a possible D gene is TRBD2 (6 bases). Germline V gene lookup returns CDR1 KGHSH and CDR2 LQKENI. The CDR3 spans 14 residues. Trimming stripped 0 bases from V and 6 bases from J, with 9 bases between. CDR3 sequence reads: CASSPPGLPNEQFF. The CDR3 DNA reads as TGTGCCAGCTCACCACCGGGACTCCCCAATGAGCAGTTCTTC.

This clonotype was picked up a small number of times. The CDR3 nucleotides read TGCGCCAGCAGCGTAGACAGAGCCCCCTACGAGCAGTACTTC. Residues: CASSVDRAPYEQYF. The gene calls are TRBV5-1 and TRBJ2-7; D possibly corresponds to TRBD1 (5 bases). Germline V lookup: CDR1 SGHRS, CDR2 YFSETQ. This CDR3 contains 14 residues. The V gene lost 4 bases and the J gene lost 2 bases, with 13 bases spanning the gap.

J is TRBJ1-2 and V is TRBV29-1, with D unclear. Deletions cut 2 bases from V and 0 bases from J, with 7 bases between. This CDR3 comprises 13 residues. CDR1 is SQVTM, CDR2 ANQGSEA, per germline. CDR3 protein: CSVERAANYGYTF. The CDR3 DNA follows: TGCAGCGTTGAAAGGGCCGCTAACTATGGCTACACCTTC.

V and J are TRBV11-3 and TRBJ2-1; TRBD2 matches 11 bases. V trimming: 0 bases; J trimming: 0 bases; junction bases outside the gene matches: 1. This CDR3 has 17 residues. Germline loops: CDR1 SGHNT, CDR2 YENEEA. In DNA form, the CDR3 reads TGTGCCAGCAGCTTAGAAACTAGCGGGAGCTCCTACAATGAGCAGTTCTTC. Translated: CASSLETSGSSYNEQFF.

The gene calls are TRBV6-1 and TRBJ2-5; D is possibly TRBD1 or TRBD2 (6 bases each). Trimming stripped 2 bases from V and 6 bases from J, with 31 bases between. Germline CDR1 and CDR2: MNHNS and SASEGT. The CDR3 spans 20 residues. The CDR3 loop reads CASSELPITFSYREEQTQYF. CDR3 nucleotide sequence: TGTGCCAGCAGTGAATTGCCCATAACCTTTTCCTACAGGGAGGAACAGACCCAGTACTTC.

The chain carries TRBV27 and TRBJ2-6; possible D gene TRBD2, 6 bases. Germline assignment: CDR1 MNHEY and CDR2 SMNVEV (reference sequence). The CDR3 is made up of 18 amino acids. The V gene lost 3 bases and the J gene lost 0 bases, with 15 bases spanning the gap. CDR3 bases: TGTGCCAGCAGTTTTCGGTGGGGGGTCGACTCTGGGGCCAACGTCCTGACTTTC. This codes for CASSFRWGVDSGANVLTF.

The chain carries TRBV20-1 and TRBJ2-7, with TRBD2 identical over 11 bases. In germline, CDR1 is DFQATT, CDR2 SNEGSKA (reference sequence). The CDR3 length is 13 residues. V lost 6 bases, J lost 7 bases, and 8 bases stayed unmatched. CDR3 in DNA: TGCAGTGCCCATCTAGCGGGGGGACGAGAGCAGTACTTC. It is translated as CSAHLAGGREQYF.

This clonotype was seen more than once but under ten times. The gene calls are TRBV2 and TRBJ2-1, with 7 bases matching TRBD2. Germline CDR1 and CDR2: SNHLY and FYNNEI. CDR3 length equals 14 residues. V lost 7 bases, J lost 2 bases, and 5 bases stayed unmatched. CDR3 amino acids: CASIRGVTYNEQFF. CDR3 DNA: TGTGCCAGCATTCGGGGGGTCACCTACAATGAGCAGTTCTTC.